This TCR beta chain was sequenced for a study of blood T cell repertoires in COVID-19. The overall study: Acute and convalescent COVID-19 specimens originated in the United States, Italy and Spain.

V gave up 8 bases and J gave up 5 bases, with 15 bases separating them. Germline V CDR1 and CDR2: MNHNY, SVGAGI (reference sequence). The length of the CDR3 is 13 residues. The method was immunoSEQ multiplex PCR; TCRdb's version includes in-frame clones alone and lacks a portion of them. Here the sample spans roughly 280,000 clones, 89% being singletons. The chain combines TRBV6-6 with TRBJ2-5; D unclear. Sequencing was performed on peripheral blood. The receptor was derived from a man aged 50-59 years with acute or convalescent COVID-19. CDR3 protein: CASAPPGSETQYF. DNA of the CDR3: TGTGCCAGCGCCCCCCCAGGTTCGGAGACCCAGTACTTC.